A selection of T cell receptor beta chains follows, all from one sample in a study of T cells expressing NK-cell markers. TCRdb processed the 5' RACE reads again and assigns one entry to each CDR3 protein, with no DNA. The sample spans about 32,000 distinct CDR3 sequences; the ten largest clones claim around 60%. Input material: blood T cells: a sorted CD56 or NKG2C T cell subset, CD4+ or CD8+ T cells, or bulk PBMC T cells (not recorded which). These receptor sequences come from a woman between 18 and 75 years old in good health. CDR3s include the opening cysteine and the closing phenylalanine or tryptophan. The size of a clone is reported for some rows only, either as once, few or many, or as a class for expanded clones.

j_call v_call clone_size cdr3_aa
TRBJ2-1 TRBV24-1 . CATKDRDHNEQFF
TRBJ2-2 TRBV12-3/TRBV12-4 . CASSFLGGPDTGELFF
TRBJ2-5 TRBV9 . CASSVGTSPIQETQYF
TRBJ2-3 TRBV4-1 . CASSQPWREGENTQYF
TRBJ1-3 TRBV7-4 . CASSLAQGATGNTIYF
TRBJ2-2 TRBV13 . CASSPTGRGGTGELFF
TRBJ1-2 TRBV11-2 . CASSLTDTFYGYTF
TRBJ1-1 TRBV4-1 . CASSQDRGRSTEAFF
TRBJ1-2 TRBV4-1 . CASSQDGSTTIYGYTF
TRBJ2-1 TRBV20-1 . CSARYPGSKNEQFF
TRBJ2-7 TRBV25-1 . CASDGSWGEQYF
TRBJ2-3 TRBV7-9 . CASSYGQTNTQYF
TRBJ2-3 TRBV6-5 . CASSSKRHGRDTQYF
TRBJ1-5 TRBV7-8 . CASSLARRHSNQPQHF
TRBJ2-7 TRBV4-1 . CASSQEQADSGSYEQYF
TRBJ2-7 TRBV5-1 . CASSPTSGRVYEQYF
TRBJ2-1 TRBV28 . CASSLWPPLLVGNEQFF
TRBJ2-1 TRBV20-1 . CSARAAGGEINEQFF
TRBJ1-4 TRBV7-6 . CASSAYRNEGTRTNEKLFF
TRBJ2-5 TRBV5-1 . CASTPAEPQETQYF
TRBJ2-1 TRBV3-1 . CASSQDQGGSYNEQFF
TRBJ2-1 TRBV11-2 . CASSKLAGGQNEQFF
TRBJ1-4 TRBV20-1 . CSAREPMIHSEKLFF
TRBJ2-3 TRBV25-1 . CASSPVAGGPTDTQYF
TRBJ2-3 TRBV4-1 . CASSQGSGTTDTQYF
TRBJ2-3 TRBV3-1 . CASSQETADTQYF
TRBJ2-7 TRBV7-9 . CASSSTSGSYEQYF
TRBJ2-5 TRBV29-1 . CSVEDSIGRETQYF
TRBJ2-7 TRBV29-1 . CSVEFGGLAVGRYF
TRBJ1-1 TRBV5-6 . CASSLDRSNTEAFF
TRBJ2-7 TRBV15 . CATGGTYEQYF
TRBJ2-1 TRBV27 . CASSLFWTSGGAAEQFF
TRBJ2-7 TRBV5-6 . CASSIRDSLDEQYF
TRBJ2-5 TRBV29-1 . CSVWTGQETQYF
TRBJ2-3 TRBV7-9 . CASSYSGRALADTQYF
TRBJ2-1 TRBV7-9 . CASSSAIGYNEQFF
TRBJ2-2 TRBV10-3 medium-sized CAISDGDEAGELFF
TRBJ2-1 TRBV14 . CASSRQSSYNEQFF
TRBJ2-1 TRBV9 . CASSPGGSPYNEQFF
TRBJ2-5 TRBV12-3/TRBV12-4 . CASSWLGETQYF
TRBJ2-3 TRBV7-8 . CASSPGQMGTDTQYF
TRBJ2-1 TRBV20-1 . CSARDGDREYNEQFF
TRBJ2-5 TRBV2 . CASSAIRGRETQYF
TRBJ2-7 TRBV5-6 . CASSLGLNKYEQYF
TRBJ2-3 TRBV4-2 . CASSPNTDTQYF
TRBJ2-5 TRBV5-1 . CASQQDSEETQYF
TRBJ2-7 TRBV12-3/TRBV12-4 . CASSFVYNGRDASYEQYF
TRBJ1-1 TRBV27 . CASSLDVGTEAFF
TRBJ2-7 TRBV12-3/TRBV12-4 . CAISGGGRKYF
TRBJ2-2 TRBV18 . CASSPVGAGVTGELFF
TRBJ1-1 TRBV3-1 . CASSQVPELNTEAFF
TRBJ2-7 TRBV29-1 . CSVEPAGGSYEQYF
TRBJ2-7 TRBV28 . CASSLTIEDRGDYEQYF
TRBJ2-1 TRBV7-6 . CASSLGGGLAAASNEQFF
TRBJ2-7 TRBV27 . CASSLKGIYYEQYF
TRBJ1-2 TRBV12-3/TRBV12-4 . CASSLSTFYGYTF
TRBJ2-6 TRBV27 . CASTWGSRGANVLTF